The 7 T cell receptor beta chains below were found in one sample sequenced in a study of T cells in Graves' hyperthyroidism and ophthalmopathy. Amplification of TCR beta CDR3 regions used RNA as the template. The HTBI primer set was used in a first-round RT-PCR of the TCR CDR3. TCRdb independently ran MiXCR on the multiplex PCR reads; one entry per CDR3 protein. The sample holds around 800,000 distinct CDR3 sequences; roughly 40% are singletons and the top ten take over 8%. Material for sequencing was blood. All receptors come from a man aged 18 to 29 with Graves' hyperthyroidism.

As regards this clonotype: A much larger clone is a single base away; this may be a read error. The chain uses TRBV19 and TRBJ1-1; 7 bases line up with TRBD1. Germline loops: CDR1 LNHDA, CDR2 SQIVND (reference sequence). V shed 8 bases and J 4 bases; nucleotides not matched to a gene: 7. The CDR3 spans 13 residues. The CDR3 sequence is CASFEGASTEAFF. DNA of the CDR3: TGTGCCAGTTTTGAGGGGGCGAGCACTGAAGCTTTCTTT.

The J gene is TRBJ2-7, the V gene TRBV12-3 or TRBV12-4; TRBD1 might be the D (5 bases). The CDR3 covers 15 residues. Trimming removed 6 bases from V and 9 bases from J, with 24 bases in between. The CDR3: CASSLGPTRAAGQYF. In nucleotides, the CDR3 is TGTGCCAGCAGCTTGGGGCCCACCCGGGCAGCAGGGCAGTACTTC.

This clonotype has a count of ten or more. The rearrangement joins TRBV2 to TRBJ2-6; D remains ambiguous. Germline lookup yields CDR1 SNHLY and CDR2 FYNNEI. There are 15 residues in the CDR3. Trimming shortened V by 3 bases and J by 0 bases, and 6 bases separated the two germline ends. CDR3 in amino acids: CASSDRLSGANVLTF. The DNA of the CDR3 is TGTGCCAGCAGTGATAGACTCTCTGGGGCCAACGTCCTGACTTTC.

V usage is TRBV7-2 and J usage is TRBJ1-3; 7 nucleotides match TRBD1. The CDR3 runs to 14 residues. Germline trimming cut 5 bases from V and 5 bases from J; bases unmatched to any gene: 6. Germline CDR1 SGHTA, CDR2 FQGNSA. The CDR3 region is CASSQPTGRNTIYF. The CDR3 DNA is TGTGCCAGCAGCCAGCCGACAGGGAGAAACACCATATATTTT. The whole variable domain, remainder taken from reference TRBV7-2 and TRBJ1-3, is GAGVSQSPSNKVTEKGKDVELRCDPISGHTALYWYRQSLGQGLEFLIYFQGNSAPDKSGLPSDRFSAERTGGSVSTLTIQRTQQEDSAVYLCASSQPTGRNTIYFGEGSWLTVV.

Concerning this clonotype itself: This clone may be a read error of a much larger clone one base away. CDR3 sequence: CASGRNQGTNTEAFF. The CDR3, as DNA: TGCGCCAGCGGCCGTAACCAGGGCACGAACACTGAAGCTTTCTTT. The genes are TRBV4-1 and TRBJ1-1; a possible D gene is TRBD1 (5 bases). The CDR3 contains 15 residues. Deletions cut 8 bases from V and 1 base from J, with 17 bases between. From germline, CDR1 is MGHRA and CDR2 YSYEKL.

This clonotype was picked up many times. V gene TRBV20-1 combines with J gene TRBJ1-2, with D hard to call. This CDR3 comprises 11 residues. The V end was cut by 2 bases, the J end by 5 bases, with 6 bases between. The germline V gene encodes CDR1 DFQATT and CDR2 SNEGSKA (reference sequence). The CDR3 coding sequence is TGCAGTGCTAGAAATTATTATGGCTACACCTTC. Its protein is CSARNYYGYTF.

This sequence joins TRBV5-1 and TRBJ1-1, with a weak D call TRBD1 (6 bases). CDR3 length: 15 residues. Germline V gives CDR1 SGHRS, CDR2 YFSETQ. V lost 2 bases, J lost 1 base, and 12 bases lay in between. CDR3 DNA: TGCGCCAGCAGCTTAGACAGGCCCCAGAACACTGAAGCTTTCTTT. Its translation is CASSLDRPQNTEAFF.